Presented here are 6 T cell receptor beta chains from one specimen sequenced in a study of blood T cell repertoires in COVID-19. Here immunoSEQ multiplex PCR was the method, and the copy in TCRdb shows in-frame clones only, minus some. The table records some 320,000 clones, 85% to 95% of them present only once. Sequencing was carried out using PBMCs or T cells enriched from blood (not recorded which). The receptors here all came from a woman younger than 45 who had been exposed to COVID-19.

The chain recombines TRBV19 with TRBJ1-1; D ambiguous. Per germline, CDR1 LNHDA and CDR2 SQIVND (reference sequence). The CDR3 is made up of 13 amino acids. Trimming removed 8 bases at V and 0 bases at J, with 10 bases between. The DNA for the CDR3 is TGTGCCAGTTCGGGTACTATGAACACTGAAGCTTTCTTT. Translating gives CASSGTMNTEAFF.

J is TRBJ2-2 and V is TRBV7-2; 11 bases are a match to TRBD1. The CDR3 has 16 amino acids. CDR1 is SGHTA, CDR2 FQGNSA, per germline. The V gene end was trimmed by 4 bases and the J gene end by 4 bases; junction bases not matched to a gene: 5. The CDR3 nucleotides read TGTGCCAGCAGCTGGGCCGGGACAGGGGGCACCGGGGAGCTGTTTTTT. This encodes CASSWAGTGGTGELFF.

This clone has just one count. The chain has TRBV6-4 and TRBJ2-1, with 7 nucleotides matching TRBD1. V shed 0 bases and J 2 bases; nucleotides not matched to a gene: 1. CDR1 and CDR2 (germline): MRHNA, SNTAGT. The CDR3 is 15 residues long. CDR3 bases: TGTGCCAGCAGTGACTCCGGGACAGCCTACAATGAGCAGTTCTTC. It is translated as CASSDSGTAYNEQFF.

The chain has TRBV12-3 or TRBV12-4 and TRBJ2-1; 9 bases align to TRBD1. J lost 8 bases, V lost 6 bases, and 5 bases had no gene match. This CDR3 region has 13 residues. The CDR3 DNA reads as TGTGCCAGCAGCGGACAGGGGTTAGATGAGCAGTTCTTC. Translating it yields CASSGQGLDEQFF.

The chain carries TRBV4-1 and TRBJ1-6; 9 bases fit TRBD1. V lost 4 bases and J lost 7; bases outside the gene matches: 5. This CDR3 spans 15 amino acids. CDR1 and CDR2 from the germline V gene are MGHRA and YSYEKL. CDR3 loop: CASSLGTGTNSPLHF. The CDR3 DNA reads as TGCGCCAGCAGCCTTGGGACAGGGACCAATTCACCCCTCCACTTT.

The chain recombines TRBV5-8 with TRBJ1-4, with D unresolved. V was trimmed by 2 bases and J by 6 bases, leaving 11 bases between them. This CDR3 spans 14 amino acids. Looked up from germline, CDR1 is SGHTS and CDR2 is YDEGEE. The CDR3 DNA sequence: TGTGCCAGCAGCTTTTCGGGGTACCATGAAAAACTGTTTTTT. Translated, it gives CASSFSGYHEKLFF.